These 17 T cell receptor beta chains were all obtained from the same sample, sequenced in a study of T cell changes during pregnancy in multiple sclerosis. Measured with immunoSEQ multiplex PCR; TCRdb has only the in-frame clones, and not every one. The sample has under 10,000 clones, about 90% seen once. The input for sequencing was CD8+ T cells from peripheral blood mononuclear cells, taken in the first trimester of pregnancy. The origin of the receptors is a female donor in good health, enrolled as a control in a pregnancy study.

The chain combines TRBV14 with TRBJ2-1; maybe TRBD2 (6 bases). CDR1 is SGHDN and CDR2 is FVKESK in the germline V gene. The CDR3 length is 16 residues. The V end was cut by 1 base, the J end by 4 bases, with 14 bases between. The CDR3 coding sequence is TGTGCCAGCAGCCAAGTATTTGGCGGGACGTACAATGAGCAGTTCTTC. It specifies CASSQVFGGTYNEQFF.

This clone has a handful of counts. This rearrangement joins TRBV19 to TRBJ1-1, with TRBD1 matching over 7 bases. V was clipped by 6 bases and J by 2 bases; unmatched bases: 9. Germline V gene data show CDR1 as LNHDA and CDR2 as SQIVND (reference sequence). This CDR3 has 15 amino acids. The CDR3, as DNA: TGTGCCAGTAGGCTAGGACGGGACAGAAACACTGAAGCTTTCTTT. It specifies CASRLGRDRNTEAFF.

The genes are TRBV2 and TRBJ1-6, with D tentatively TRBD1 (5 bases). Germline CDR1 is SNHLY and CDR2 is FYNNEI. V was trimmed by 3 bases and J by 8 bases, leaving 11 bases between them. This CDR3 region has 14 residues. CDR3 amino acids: CASSDGAGDSPLHF. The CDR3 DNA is TGTGCCAGCAGTGATGGGGCAGGAGATTCACCCCTCCACTTT. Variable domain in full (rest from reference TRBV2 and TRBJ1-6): EPEVTQTPSHQVTQMGQEVILRCVPISNHLYFYWYRQILGQKVEFLVSFYNNEISEKSEIFDDQFSVERPDGSNFTLKIRSTKLEDSAMYFCASSDGAGDSPLHFGNGTRLTVT.

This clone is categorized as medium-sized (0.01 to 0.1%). The CDR3 DNA follows: TGTGCCAGCAGTGAACAACTAGCGGGAGCAGATACGCAGTATTTT. It is translated as CASSEQLAGADTQYF. This chain joins TRBV6-1 and TRBJ2-3; 11 nucleotides agree with TRBD2. The germline V gene encodes CDR1 MNHNS and CDR2 SASEGT. The CDR3 is made up of 15 amino acids. The V segment lost 2 bases and the J segment 4 bases; nucleotides outside the gene matches: 2.

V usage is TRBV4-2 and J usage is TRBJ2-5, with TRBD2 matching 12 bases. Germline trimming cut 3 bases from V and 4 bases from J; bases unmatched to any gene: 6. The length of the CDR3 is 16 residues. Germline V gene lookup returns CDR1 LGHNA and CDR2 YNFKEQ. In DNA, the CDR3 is TGTGCCAGCAGCCACCGGACTAGCGGGGACTTAGAGACCCAGTACTTC. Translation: CASSHRTSGDLETQYF.

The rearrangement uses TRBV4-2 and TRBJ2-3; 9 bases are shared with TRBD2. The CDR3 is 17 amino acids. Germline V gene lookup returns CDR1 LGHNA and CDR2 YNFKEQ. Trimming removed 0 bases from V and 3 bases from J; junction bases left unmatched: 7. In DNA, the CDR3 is TGTGCCAGCAGCCAAGAGATGCGGGAGGGCCTAACAGATACGCAGTATTTT. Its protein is CASSQEMREGLTDTQYF.

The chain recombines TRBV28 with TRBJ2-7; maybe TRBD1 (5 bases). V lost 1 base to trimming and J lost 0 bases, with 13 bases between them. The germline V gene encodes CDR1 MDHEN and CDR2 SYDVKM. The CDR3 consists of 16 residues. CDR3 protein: CASSLSGPRGSYEQYF. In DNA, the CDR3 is TGTGCCAGCAGTTTATCAGGTCCAAGGGGCTCCTACGAGCAGTACTTC.

The CDR3 spells CASSLWGAGEFDEQYF. CDR3 bases: TGTGCCAGCAGCTTATGGGGAGCGGGGGAGTTTGACGAGCAGTACTTC. J is TRBJ2-7 and V is TRBV4-2; 8 bases match TRBD2. The CDR3 has 16 amino acids. With 5 bases clipped from V and 5 bases from J, the junction kept 14 bases outside the gene matches. CDR1 is LGHNA, CDR2 YNFKEQ, per germline.

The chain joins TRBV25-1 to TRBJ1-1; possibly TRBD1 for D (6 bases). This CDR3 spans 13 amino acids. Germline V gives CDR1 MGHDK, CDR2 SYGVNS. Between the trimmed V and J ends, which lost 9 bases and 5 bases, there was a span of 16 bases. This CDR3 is CASKLTGLTEAFF. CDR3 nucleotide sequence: TGTGCCAGTAAACTCACAGGGTTGACTGAAGCTTTCTTT.

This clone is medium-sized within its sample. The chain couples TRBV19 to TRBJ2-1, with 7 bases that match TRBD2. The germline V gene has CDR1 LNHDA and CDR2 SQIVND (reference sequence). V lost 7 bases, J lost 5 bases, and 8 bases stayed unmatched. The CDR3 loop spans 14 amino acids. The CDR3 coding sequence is TGTGCCAGTATGTCGCTAGCGGAAGACAATGAGCAGTTCTTC. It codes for CASMSLAEDNEQFF.

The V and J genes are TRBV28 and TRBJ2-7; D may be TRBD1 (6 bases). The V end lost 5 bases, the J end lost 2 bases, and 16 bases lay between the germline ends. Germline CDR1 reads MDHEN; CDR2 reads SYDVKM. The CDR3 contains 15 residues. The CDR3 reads CASSISGTRTYEQYF. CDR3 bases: TGTGCCAGCAGTATTTCTGGGACACGAACCTACGAGCAGTACTTC.

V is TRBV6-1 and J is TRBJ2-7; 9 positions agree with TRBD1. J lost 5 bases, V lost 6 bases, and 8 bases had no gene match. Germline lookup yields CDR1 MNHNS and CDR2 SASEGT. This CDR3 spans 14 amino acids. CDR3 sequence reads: CASRYTGGGDEQYF. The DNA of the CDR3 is TGTGCCAGCAGATATACAGGGGGCGGCGACGAGCAGTACTTC.

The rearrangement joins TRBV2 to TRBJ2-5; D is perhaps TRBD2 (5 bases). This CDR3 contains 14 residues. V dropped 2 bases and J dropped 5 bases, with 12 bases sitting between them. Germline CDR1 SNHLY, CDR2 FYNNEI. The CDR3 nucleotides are TGTGCCAGCAGTGAAAAGGTAGCGCTGGAGACCCAGTACTTC. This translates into CASSEKVALETQYF.

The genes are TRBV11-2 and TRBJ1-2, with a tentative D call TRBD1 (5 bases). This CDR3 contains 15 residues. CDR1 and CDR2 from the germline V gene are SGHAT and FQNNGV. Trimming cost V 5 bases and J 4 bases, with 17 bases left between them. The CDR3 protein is CASSRGGGYIYGYTF. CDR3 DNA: TGTGCCAGCAGCCGGGGGGGAGGGTATATCTATGGCTACACCTTC.

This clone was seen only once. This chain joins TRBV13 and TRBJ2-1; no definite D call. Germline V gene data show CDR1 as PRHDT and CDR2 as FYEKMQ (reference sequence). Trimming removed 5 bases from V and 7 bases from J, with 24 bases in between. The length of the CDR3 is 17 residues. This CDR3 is CASSVNEARSVRNEQFF. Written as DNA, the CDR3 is TGTGCCAGCAGCGTAAATGAGGCTAGGAGTGTGAGGAATGAGCAGTTCTTC.

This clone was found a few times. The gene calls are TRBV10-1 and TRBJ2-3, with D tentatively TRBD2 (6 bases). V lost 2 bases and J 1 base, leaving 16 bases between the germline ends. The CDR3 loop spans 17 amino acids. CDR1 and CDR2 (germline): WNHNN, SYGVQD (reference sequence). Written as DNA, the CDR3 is TGCGCCAGCAGTGAGGGTGAGCGAGGAGGGGGCACAGATACGCAGTATTTT. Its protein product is CASSEGERGGGTDTQYF.

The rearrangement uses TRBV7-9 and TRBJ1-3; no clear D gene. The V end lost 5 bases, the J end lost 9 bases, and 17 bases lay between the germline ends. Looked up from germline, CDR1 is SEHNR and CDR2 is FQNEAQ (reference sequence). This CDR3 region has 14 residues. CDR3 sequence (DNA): TGTGCCAGCAGCGAAACAAACACCTGGCCCACCATATATTTT. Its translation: CASSETNTWPTIYF.